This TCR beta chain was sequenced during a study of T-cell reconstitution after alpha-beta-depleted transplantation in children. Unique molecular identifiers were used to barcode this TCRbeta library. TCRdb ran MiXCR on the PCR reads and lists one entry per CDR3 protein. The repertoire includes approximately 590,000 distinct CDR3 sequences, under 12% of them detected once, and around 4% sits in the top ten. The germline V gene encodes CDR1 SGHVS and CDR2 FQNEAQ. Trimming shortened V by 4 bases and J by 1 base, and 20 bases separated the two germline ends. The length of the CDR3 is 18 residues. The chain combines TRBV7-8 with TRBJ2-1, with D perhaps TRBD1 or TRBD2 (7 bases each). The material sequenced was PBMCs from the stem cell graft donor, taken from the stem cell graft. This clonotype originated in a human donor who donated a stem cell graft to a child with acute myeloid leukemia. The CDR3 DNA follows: TGTGCCAGCAGCTCCCGCCCAGGGGGGGAGGGATCCTACAATGAGCAGTTCTTC. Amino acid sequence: CASSSRPGGEGSYNEQFF.